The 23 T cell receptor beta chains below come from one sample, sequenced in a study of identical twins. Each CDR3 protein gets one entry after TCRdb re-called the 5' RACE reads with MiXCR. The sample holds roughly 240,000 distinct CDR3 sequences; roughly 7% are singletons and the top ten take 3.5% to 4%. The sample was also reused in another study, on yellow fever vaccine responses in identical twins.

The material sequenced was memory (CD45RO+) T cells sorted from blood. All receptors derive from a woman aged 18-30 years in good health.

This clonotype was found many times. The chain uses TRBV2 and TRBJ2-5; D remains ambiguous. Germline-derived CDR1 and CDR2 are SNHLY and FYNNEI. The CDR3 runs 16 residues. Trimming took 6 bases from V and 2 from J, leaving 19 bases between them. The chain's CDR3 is CASRTPRAVPQETQYF. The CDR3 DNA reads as TGTGCCAGCAGAACACCCCGGGCAGTTCCACAAGAGACCCAGTACTTC.

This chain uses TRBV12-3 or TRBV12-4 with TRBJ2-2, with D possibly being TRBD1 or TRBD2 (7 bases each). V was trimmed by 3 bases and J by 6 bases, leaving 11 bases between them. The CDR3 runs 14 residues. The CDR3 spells CASSLTGRAGELFF. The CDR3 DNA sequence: TGTGCCAGCAGTTTGACAGGGAGGGCCGGGGAGCTGTTTTTT.

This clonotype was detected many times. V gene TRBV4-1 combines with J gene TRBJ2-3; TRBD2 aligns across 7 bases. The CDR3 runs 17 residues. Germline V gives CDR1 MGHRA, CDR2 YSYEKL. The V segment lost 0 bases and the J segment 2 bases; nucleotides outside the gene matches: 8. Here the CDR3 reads CASSQETSRVSTDTQYF. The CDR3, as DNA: TGCGCCAGCAGCCAAGAGACTAGCAGGGTTTCCACAGATACGCAGTATTTT.

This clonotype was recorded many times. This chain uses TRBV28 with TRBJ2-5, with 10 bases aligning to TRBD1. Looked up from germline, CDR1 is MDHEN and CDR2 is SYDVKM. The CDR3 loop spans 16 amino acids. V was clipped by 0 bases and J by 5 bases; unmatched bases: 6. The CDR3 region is CASSLWAGQGRETQYF. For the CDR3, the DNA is TGTGCCAGCAGTTTATGGGCGGGACAGGGGAGGGAGACCCAGTACTTC.

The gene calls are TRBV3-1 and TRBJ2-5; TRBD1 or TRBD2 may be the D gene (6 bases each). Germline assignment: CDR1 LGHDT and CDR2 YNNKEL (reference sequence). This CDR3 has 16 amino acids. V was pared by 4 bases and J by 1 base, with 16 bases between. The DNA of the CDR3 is TGTGCCAGCAGCCGGGGGCGGGGACACCTCCAAGAGACCCAGTACTTC. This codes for CASSRGRGHLQETQYF.

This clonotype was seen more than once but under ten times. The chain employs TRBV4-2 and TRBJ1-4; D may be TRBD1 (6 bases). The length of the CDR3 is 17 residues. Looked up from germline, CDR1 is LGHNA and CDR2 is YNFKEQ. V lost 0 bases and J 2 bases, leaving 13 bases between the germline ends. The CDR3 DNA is TGTGCCAGCAGCCAAGATCCCAGGGGTGGGACTAATGAAAAACTGTTTTTT. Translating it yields CASSQDPRGGTNEKLFF.

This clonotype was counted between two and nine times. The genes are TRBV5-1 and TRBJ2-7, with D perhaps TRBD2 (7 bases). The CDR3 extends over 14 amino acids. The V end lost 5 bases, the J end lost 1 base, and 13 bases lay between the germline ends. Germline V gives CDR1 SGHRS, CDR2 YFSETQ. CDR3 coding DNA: TGCGCCAGCAGTGAACAGGGAGGGTCCTACGAGCAGTACTTC. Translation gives CASSEQGGSYEQYF. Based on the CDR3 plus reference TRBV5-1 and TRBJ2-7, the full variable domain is KAGVTQTPRYLIKTRGQQVTLSCSPISGHRSVSWYQQTPGQGLQFLFEYFSETQRNKGNFPGRFSGRQFSNSRSEMNVSTLELGDSALYLCASSEQGGSYEQYFGPGTRLTVT.

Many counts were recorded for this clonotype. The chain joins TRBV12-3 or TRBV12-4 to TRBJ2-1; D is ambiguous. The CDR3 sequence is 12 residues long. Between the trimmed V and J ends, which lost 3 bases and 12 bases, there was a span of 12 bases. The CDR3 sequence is CASSFSRWVQFF. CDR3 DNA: TGTGCCAGCAGTTTTTCGAGATGGGTGCAGTTCTTC.

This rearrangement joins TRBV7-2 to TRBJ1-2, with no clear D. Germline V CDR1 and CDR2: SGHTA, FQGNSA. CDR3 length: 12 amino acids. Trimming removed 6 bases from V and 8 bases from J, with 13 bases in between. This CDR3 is CASRDYTGGYTF. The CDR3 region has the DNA TGTGCCAGCAGGGATTATACTGGCGGCTACACCTTC.

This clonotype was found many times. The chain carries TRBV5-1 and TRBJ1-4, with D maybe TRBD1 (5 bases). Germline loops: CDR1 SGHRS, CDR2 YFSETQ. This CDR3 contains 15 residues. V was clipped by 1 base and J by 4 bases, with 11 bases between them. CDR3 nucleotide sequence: TGCGCCAGCAGCTTGCTGGGACGGATTAATGAAAAACTGTTTTTT. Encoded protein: CASSLLGRINEKLFF. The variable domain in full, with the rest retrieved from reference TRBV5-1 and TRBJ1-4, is KAGVTQTPRYLIKTRGQQVTLSCSPISGHRSVSWYQQTPGQGLQFLFEYFSETQRNKGNFPGRFSGRQFSNSRSEMNVSTLELGDSALYLCASSLLGRINEKLFFGSGTQLSVL.

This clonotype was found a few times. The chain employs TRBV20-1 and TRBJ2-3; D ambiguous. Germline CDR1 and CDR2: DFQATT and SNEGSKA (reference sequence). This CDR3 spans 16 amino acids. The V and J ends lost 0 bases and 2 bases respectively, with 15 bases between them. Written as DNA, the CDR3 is TGCAGTGCTAGAGATTTACTAAACACACACACAGATACGCAGTATTTT. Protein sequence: CSARDLLNTHTDTQYF.

In DNA, the CDR3 is TGTGCCAGCAGCCCAGTCCTTAGCGGGGGCCCTCTGAACGTC. It translates to CASSPVLSGGPLNV. This chain connects TRBV3-1 to TRBJ2-7; 9 bases align to TRBD2. CDR1 and CDR2 from the germline V gene are LGHDT and YNNKEL (reference sequence). The CDR3 loop spans 14 amino acids.

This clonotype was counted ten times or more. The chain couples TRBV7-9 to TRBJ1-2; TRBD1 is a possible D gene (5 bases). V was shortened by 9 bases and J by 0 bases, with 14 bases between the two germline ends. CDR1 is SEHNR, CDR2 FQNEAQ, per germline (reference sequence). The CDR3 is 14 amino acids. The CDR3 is CASTQGSSNYGYTF. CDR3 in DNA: TGTGCCAGTACGCAGGGCAGCTCTAACTATGGCTACACCTTC. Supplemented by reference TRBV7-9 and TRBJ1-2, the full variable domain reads DTGVSQNPRHKITKRGQNVTFRCDPISEHNRLYWYRQTLGQGPEFLTYFQNEAQLEKSRLLSDRFSAERPKGSFSTLEIQRTEQGDSAMYLCASTQGSSNYGYTFGSGTRLTVV.

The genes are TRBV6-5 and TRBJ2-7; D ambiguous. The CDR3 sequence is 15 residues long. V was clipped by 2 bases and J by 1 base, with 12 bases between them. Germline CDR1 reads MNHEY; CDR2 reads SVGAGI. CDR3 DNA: TGTGCCAGCAGTTACGGGGTCCCAATTTCCTACGAGCAGTACGTC. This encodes CASSYGVPISYEQYV.

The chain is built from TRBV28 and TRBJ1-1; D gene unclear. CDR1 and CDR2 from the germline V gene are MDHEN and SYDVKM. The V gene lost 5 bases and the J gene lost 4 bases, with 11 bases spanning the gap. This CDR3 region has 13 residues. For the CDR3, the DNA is TGTGCCAGCAGTAGACCCCCTGCCACTGAAGCTTTCTTT. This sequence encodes CASSRPPATEAFF.

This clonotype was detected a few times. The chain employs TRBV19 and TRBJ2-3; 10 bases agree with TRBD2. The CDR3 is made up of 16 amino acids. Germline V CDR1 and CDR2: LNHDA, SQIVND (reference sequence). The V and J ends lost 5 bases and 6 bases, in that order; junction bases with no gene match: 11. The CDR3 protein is CASSPPLAGGGDTQYF. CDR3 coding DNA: TGTGCCAGTAGTCCGCCGTTAGCGGGAGGAGGGGATACGCAGTATTTT.

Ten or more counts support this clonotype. CDR3 DNA sequence: TGTGCCAGCAGTTATAACAGGGGGGCTGGGGGAAATGAGCAGTTCTTC. It encodes CASSYNRGAGGNEQFF. The rearrangement uses TRBV2 and TRBJ2-1, with 8 bases matching TRBD1. V lost 5 bases and J lost 7; bases outside the gene matches: 13. The CDR3 runs to 16 residues. CDR1 and CDR2 (germline): SNHLY, FYNNEI.

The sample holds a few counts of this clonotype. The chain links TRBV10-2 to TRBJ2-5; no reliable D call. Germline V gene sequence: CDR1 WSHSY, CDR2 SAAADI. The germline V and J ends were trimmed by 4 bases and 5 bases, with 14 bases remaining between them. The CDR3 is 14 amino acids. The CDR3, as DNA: TGCGCCAGCAGTGTATCCTCCTCCTGGGAGACCCAGTACTTC. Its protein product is CASSVSSSWETQYF.

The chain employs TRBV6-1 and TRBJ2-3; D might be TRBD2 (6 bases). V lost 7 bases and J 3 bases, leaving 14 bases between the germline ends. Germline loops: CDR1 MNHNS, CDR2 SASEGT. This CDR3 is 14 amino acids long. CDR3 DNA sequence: TGTGCCAGCACGGGGTGGGAGGTGACAGATACGCAGTATTTT. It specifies CASTGWEVTDTQYF.

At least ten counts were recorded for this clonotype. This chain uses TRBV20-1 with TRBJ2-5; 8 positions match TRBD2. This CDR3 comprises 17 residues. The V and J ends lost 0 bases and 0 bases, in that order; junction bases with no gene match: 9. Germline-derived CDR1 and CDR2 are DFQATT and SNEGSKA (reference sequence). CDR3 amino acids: CSARDVKTSENQETQYF. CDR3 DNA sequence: TGCAGTGCTAGAGATGTGAAGACTAGCGAGAACCAAGAGACCCAGTACTTC.

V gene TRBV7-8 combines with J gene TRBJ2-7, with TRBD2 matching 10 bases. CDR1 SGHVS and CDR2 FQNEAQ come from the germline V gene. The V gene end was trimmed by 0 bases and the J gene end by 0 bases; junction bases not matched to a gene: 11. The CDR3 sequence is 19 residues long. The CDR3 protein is CASSLAPLAGATLSYEQYV. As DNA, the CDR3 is TGTGCCAGCAGCTTAGCCCCGCTAGCGGGGGCCACTCTCTCCTACGAGCAGTACGTC.

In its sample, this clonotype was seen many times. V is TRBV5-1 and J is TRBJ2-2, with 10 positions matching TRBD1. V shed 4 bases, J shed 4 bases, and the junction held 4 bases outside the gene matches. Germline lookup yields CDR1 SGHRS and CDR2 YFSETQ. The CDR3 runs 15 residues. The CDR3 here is CASSSWDRGTGELFF. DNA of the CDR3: TGCGCCAGCAGCAGCTGGGACAGGGGCACCGGGGAGCTGTTTTTT.

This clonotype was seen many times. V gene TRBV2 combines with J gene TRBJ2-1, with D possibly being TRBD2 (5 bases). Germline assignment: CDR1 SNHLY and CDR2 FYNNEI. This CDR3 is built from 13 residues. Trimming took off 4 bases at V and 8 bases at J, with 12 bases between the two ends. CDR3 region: CASSVLGPYEQFF. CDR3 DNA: TGTGCCAGCAGTGTACTAGGCCCCTATGAGCAGTTCTTC.